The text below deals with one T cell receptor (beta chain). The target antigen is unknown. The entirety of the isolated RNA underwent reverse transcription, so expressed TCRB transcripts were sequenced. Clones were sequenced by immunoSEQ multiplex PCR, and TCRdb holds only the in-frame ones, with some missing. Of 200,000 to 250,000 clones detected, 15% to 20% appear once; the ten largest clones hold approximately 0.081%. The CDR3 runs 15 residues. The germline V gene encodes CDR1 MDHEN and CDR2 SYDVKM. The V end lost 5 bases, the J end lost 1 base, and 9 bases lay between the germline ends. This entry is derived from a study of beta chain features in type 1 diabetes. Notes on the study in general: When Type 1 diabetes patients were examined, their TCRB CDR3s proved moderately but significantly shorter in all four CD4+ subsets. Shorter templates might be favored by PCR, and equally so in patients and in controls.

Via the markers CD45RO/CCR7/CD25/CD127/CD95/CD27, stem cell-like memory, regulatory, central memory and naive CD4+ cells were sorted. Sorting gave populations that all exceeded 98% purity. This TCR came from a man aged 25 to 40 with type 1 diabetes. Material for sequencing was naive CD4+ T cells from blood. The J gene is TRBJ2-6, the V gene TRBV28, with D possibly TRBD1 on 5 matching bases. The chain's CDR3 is CASSNTGSGANVLTF. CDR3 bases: TGTGCCAGCAGTAATACAGGTTCTGGGGCCAACGTCCTGACTTTC.